Presented here are 29 T cell receptor beta chains from one specimen sequenced in a study of cytomegalovirus exposure and HLA in healthy donors. PCR amplification relied on 60 Vbeta primers (plus 13 Jbeta primers). Profiling relied on immunoSEQ multiplex PCR, and the TCRdb table lists in-frame clones only, not all of them. Here the sample spans about 120,000 clones, about 75% being singletons. The source material was PBMCs. Every receptor here comes from a man in his 60s in good health and CMV-seropositive.

The chain recombines TRBV19 with TRBJ2-7; the D gene is possibly TRBD1 (6 bases). V was pared by 3 bases and J by 5 bases, with 11 bases between. The CDR3 consists of 13 residues. The germline CDR1 and CDR2 sequences are LNHDA and SQIVND (reference sequence). DNA of the CDR3: TGTGCCAGTAGTATTACAGGGAGCCACGAGCAGTACTTC. Amino acids: CASSITGSHEQYF. Combining the CDR3 with reference TRBV19 and TRBJ2-7 gives the whole variable domain DGGITQSPKYLFRKEGQNVTLSCEQNLNHDAMYWYRQDPGQGLRLIYYSQIVNDFQKGDIAEGYSVSREKKESFPLTVTSAQKNPTAFYLCASSITGSHEQYFGPGTRLTVT.

The rearrangement links TRBV2 to TRBJ2-2, with 12 bases aligning to TRBD1. The trim removed 6 bases at V and 6 bases at J, leaving 2 bases unmatched. In germline, CDR1 is SNHLY, CDR2 FYNNEI. The CDR3 extends over 14 amino acids. The chain's CDR3 is CASRGTGGSGELFF. DNA of the CDR3: TGTGCCAGCAGGGGGACAGGGGGCTCCGGGGAGCTGTTTTTT.

The V call is TRBV5-1, the J call TRBJ2-7, with D possibly being TRBD1 (6 bases). In germline, CDR1 is SGHRS, CDR2 YFSETQ. Trimming shortened V by 1 base and J by 9 bases, and 20 bases separated the two germline ends. The CDR3 totals 15 residues. The CDR3 here is CASSLTGWVEDGQYF. The CDR3, as DNA: TGCGCCAGCAGCTTGACAGGGTGGGTCGAGGACGGGCAGTACTTC.

The J gene is TRBJ2-5, the V gene TRBV11-1; perhaps TRBD2 as D (5 bases). Germline V gives CDR1 SGHAT, CDR2 FQDESV (reference sequence). The V end was cut by 1 base, the J end by 4 bases, with 7 bases between. The length of the CDR3 is 13 residues. The CDR3, as DNA: TGTGCCAGCAGCTTAGGAGGGCGAGAGACCCAGTACTTC. Translating it yields CASSLGGRETQYF.

CDR3 loop: CASSSRGDEQYF. Here the CDR3 DNA reads TGCGCCAGCAGCTCCAGGGGGGACGAGCAGTACTTC. The chain has TRBV5-1 and TRBJ2-7; possibly TRBD1 for D (7 bases). The V gene's germline CDR1 is SGHRS and CDR2 YFSETQ. Between the trimmed V and J ends, which lost 3 bases and 5 bases, there was a span of 9 bases. This CDR3 is built from 12 residues.

The chain links TRBV5-6 to TRBJ1-4, with D uncertain. Germline loops: CDR1 SGHDT, CDR2 YYEEEE. V shed 2 bases and J shed 5 bases, with 7 bases lying between them. The CDR3 covers 13 residues. The CDR3 nucleotides are TGTGCCAGCAGCTTAGAACAGAATGAAAAACTGTTTTTT. It specifies CASSLEQNEKLFF.

V gene TRBV7-9 combines with J gene TRBJ2-1; 10 bases align to TRBD1. With 4 bases clipped from V and 5 bases from J, the junction kept 8 bases outside the gene matches. This CDR3 has 16 residues. Looked up from germline, CDR1 is SEHNR and CDR2 is FQNEAQ (reference sequence). CDR3 DNA sequence: TGTGCCAGCAGCTCCAGACAGGGGGCGTCCCACAATGAGCAGTTCTTC. It encodes CASSSRQGASHNEQFF.

The gene calls are TRBV12-5 and TRBJ1-5, with D possibly being TRBD1 (5 bases). There are 14 residues in the CDR3. From germline, CDR1 is LGHNT and CDR2 FRNRAP. V lost 6 bases and J 7 bases, leaving 16 bases between the germline ends. This CDR3 is CASGRLTARQPQHF. The DNA for the CDR3 is TGTGCTAGTGGGCGTCTGACAGCCCGCCAGCCCCAGCATTTT.

This clone was detected a few times. The genes are TRBV9 and TRBJ1-2; 7 nucleotides match TRBD1. After removal of 3 bases from V and 3 bases from J, the junction contained 2 bases not matched to a gene. Germline CDR1 reads SGDLS; CDR2 reads YYNGEE. CDR3 length equals 13 residues. For the CDR3, the DNA is TGTGCCAGCAGCGGGGACAGTTACTATGGCTACACCTTC. Translating gives CASSGDSYYGYTF.

The chain recombines TRBV29-1 with TRBJ2-3; 11 nucleotides agree with TRBD1. Germline CDR1 SQVTM, CDR2 ANQGSEA. V was pared by 6 bases and J by 1 base, with 6 bases of the junction left unmatched. The CDR3 contains 15 residues. The CDR3 DNA reads TGCAGCGTGATCCTGGGACAGGGGGGCACAGATACGCAGTATTTT. Its protein is CSVILGQGGTDTQYF.

The chain couples TRBV7-9 to TRBJ1-2; TRBD1 matches at 7 bases. Germline V gene data show CDR1 as SEHNR and CDR2 as FQNEAQ (reference sequence). This CDR3 region has 13 residues. The ends lost 5 bases at V and 2 bases at J; junction bases unmatched: 2. As DNA, the CDR3 is TGTGCCAGCAGCCCCAGGGGGAACTATGGCTACACCTTC. It translates to CASSPRGNYGYTF.

The V and J genes are TRBV5-1 and TRBJ2-2; 8 positions match TRBD1. The CDR3 has 15 amino acids. Trimming removed 8 bases from V and 5 bases from J; junction bases left unmatched: 11. Germline values: CDR1 SGHRS, CDR2 YFSETQ. The DNA of the CDR3 is TGCGCCAGTGAAAGACAGGGGATCCGTACCGGGGAGCTGTTTTTT. Translation gives CASERQGIRTGELFF.

This chain connects TRBV5-4 to TRBJ2-1; 13 bases agree with TRBD2. The germline CDR1 and CDR2 sequences are SGHNT and YYREEE (reference sequence). V trimming: 2 bases; J trimming: 7 bases; junction bases outside the gene matches: 3. This CDR3 spans 15 amino acids. In nucleotides, the CDR3 is TGTGCCAGCAGCTTTACTAGCGGGGGGGGAAATGAGCAGTTCTTC. This gives the protein CASSFTSGGGNEQFF.

The chain couples TRBV6-1 to TRBJ2-7, with 9 bases that match TRBD1. Germline-derived CDR1 and CDR2 are MNHNS and SASEGT. With V trimmed by 0 bases and J by 5 bases, 5 bases remained unmatched. CDR3 length equals 15 residues. In DNA, the CDR3 is TGTGCCAGCAGTGAAGCGGGGACAGGGATTCACGAGCAGTACTTC. Amino acid sequence: CASSEAGTGIHEQYF.

The rearrangement uses TRBV19 and TRBJ1-1; 8 bases align to TRBD1. Germline V gene data show CDR1 as LNHDA and CDR2 as SQIVND (reference sequence). The CDR3 sequence is 17 residues long. The V and J ends lost 0 bases and 2 bases, in that order; junction bases with no gene match: 8. CDR3 sequence (DNA): TGTGCCAGTAGTATAGATGGGCAGGGGGCTATAAACACTGAAGCTTTCTTT. It codes for CASSIDGQGAINTEAFF.

The V gene is TRBV5-4, the J gene TRBJ2-5; 11 positions agree with TRBD2. Near its end, the DNA agrees better with TRBJ2-7, so the J call may be wrong. The germline gives CDR1 SGHNT, CDR2 YYREEE (reference sequence). The CDR3 is 16 amino acids. The DNA for the CDR3 is TGTGCCAGCAGCGGGGGGACTAGCGGATTTTACTACGAGCAGTACTTC. Its protein product is CASSGGTSGFYYEQYF.

The gene calls are TRBV19 and TRBJ1-4, with 9 bases that match TRBD1. The CDR3 runs to 13 residues. CDR1 and CDR2 (germline): LNHDA, SQIVND (reference sequence). V was pared by 4 bases and J by 10 bases, with 4 bases of the junction left unmatched. The DNA for the CDR3 is TGTGCCAGTAGTACAACGGACAGGGGAAAACTGTTTTTT. Translating it yields CASSTTDRGKLFF.

This clone was seen only a few times. The J gene is TRBJ1-2, the V gene TRBV19; no definite D call. The length of the CDR3 is 14 residues. V gave up 2 bases and J gave up 7 bases, with 14 bases separating them. Germline lookup yields CDR1 LNHDA and CDR2 SQIVND (reference sequence). The CDR3 is CASSIFTGLGGYTF. The CDR3 region has the DNA TGTGCCAGTAGTATATTTACGGGATTGGGTGGCTACACCTTC.

V is TRBV7-2 and J is TRBJ2-7; TRBD1 might be the D (5 bases). The CDR3 spans 16 residues. Germline V CDR1 and CDR2: SGHTA, FQGNSA. V was cut by 2 bases and J by 6 bases, with 20 bases left in between. The CDR3 here is CASSLPSARVSREQYF. CDR3 DNA: TGTGCCAGCAGCTTACCGTCAGCCAGGGTCTCTCGCGAGCAGTACTTC.

The chain links TRBV28 to TRBJ2-7, with TRBD1 identical over 7 bases. With 5 bases clipped from V and 2 bases from J, the junction kept 6 bases outside the gene matches. There are 14 residues in the CDR3. Germline CDR1 MDHEN, CDR2 SYDVKM. The CDR3 DNA reads as TGTGCCAGCAGTCGAAGGGGGCACACCTACGAGCAGTACTTC. Its translation is CASSRRGHTYEQYF.

This clone was picked up one time. This sequence joins TRBV18 and TRBJ2-4; 9 bases align to TRBD1. The junction had 2 bases not matched to a gene; V was cut back by 2 bases and J by 6 bases. The CDR3 is made up of 14 amino acids. Germline lookup yields CDR1 KGHSH and CDR2 LQKENI. CDR3 sequence (DNA): TGTGCCAGCTCACCAGGACAGGGGCGAAACATTCAGTACTTC. The encoded protein is CASSPGQGRNIQYF. Looking up the rest from reference TRBV18 and TRBJ2-4 gives the full variable domain: NAGVMQNPRHLVRRRGQEARLRCSPMKGHSHVYWYRQLPEEGLKFMVYLQKENIIDESGMPKERFSAEFPKEGPSILRIQQVVRGDSAAYFCASSPGQGRNIQYFGAGTRLSVL.

With regard to this clone: The sample holds other DNA sequences that translate to the same CDR3. The chain recombines TRBV5-1 with TRBJ1-5, with D possibly matching TRBD1 (6 bases). Germline CDR1 SGHRS, CDR2 YFSETQ. The CDR3 contains 15 residues. V was pared by 4 bases and J by 1 base, with 12 bases between. The CDR3: CASSLGGASNQPQHF. CDR3 nucleotide sequence: TGCGCCAGCAGCCTAGGGGGGGCGAGCAATCAGCCCCAGCATTTT.

The chain uses TRBV10-2 and TRBJ2-3; 9 nucleotides match TRBD1. Germline CDR1 reads WSHSY; CDR2 reads SAAADI. V shed 10 bases and J 4 bases; nucleotides not matched to a gene: 12. The CDR3 loop spans 15 amino acids. CDR3 sequence: CATFVGTGISDTQYF. CDR3 DNA sequence: TGCGCCACCTTCGTGGGGACAGGGATTTCAGATACGCAGTATTTT.

The V and J genes are TRBV6-1 and TRBJ2-7, with D tentatively TRBD1 (6 bases). The CDR3 is made up of 14 amino acids. V lost 8 bases and J lost 3, with 17 bases in between. Germline V gene lookup returns CDR1 MNHNS and CDR2 SASEGT. This CDR3 reads CASFQTGLYYEQYF. CDR3 in DNA: TGTGCCAGCTTTCAGACAGGCCTCTACTACGAGCAGTACTTC.

The rearrangement links TRBV7-6 to TRBJ1-1, with TRBD1 matching 8 bases. CDR1 is SGHVS and CDR2 is FNYEAQ in the germline V gene. The CDR3 contains 15 residues. Trimming took 5 bases from V and 11 from J; bases not matched to a gene: 16. The CDR3 DNA reads as TGTGCCAGCAGCCCCCCTCCGGGACAGGTCAGGTGGGCTTTCTTT. Encoded protein: CASSPPPGQVRWAFF. Based on the CDR3 plus reference TRBV7-6 and TRBJ1-1, the full variable domain is GAGVSQSPRYKVTKRGQDVALRCDPISGHVSLYWYRQALGQGPEFLTYFNYEAQQDKSGLPNDRFSAERPEGSISTLTIQRTEQRDSAMYRCASSPPPGQVRWAFFGQGTRLTVV.

V and J are TRBV5-1 and TRBJ2-2; D is uncertain. The CDR3 sequence is 16 residues long. V lost 3 bases, J lost 2 bases, and 14 bases lay in between. The germline gives CDR1 SGHRS, CDR2 YFSETQ. CDR3 amino acids: CASSSLGLGNTGELFF. In nucleotides, the CDR3 is TGCGCCAGCAGCTCCTTAGGTCTAGGTAACACCGGGGAGCTGTTTTTT.

The chain is built from TRBV10-2 and TRBJ2-5; 8 nucleotides line up with TRBD2. The J call may be in error: the DNA end matches TRBJ2-7 better. CDR1 and CDR2 (germline): WSHSY, SAAADI. CDR3 length: 12 amino acids. The CDR3 protein is CAISGKGYEQYF. As DNA, the CDR3 is TGCGCCATTAGCGGGAAGGGCTACGAGCAGTACTTC.

Here the CDR3 reads CASSSDSREGGELFF. In DNA form, the CDR3 reads TGCGCCAGCAGCTCGGACTCGCGTGAGGGCGGGGAGCTGTTTTTT. V and J are TRBV5-1 and TRBJ2-2; TRBD2 is a possible D gene (5 bases). Germline CDR1 and CDR2: SGHRS and YFSETQ. V lost 3 bases and J lost 7, with 16 bases in between. The length of the CDR3 is 15 residues.

This chain links TRBV20-1 with TRBJ2-1; D is possibly TRBD2 (5 bases). The CDR3 runs 11 residues. Looked up from germline, CDR1 is DFQATT and CDR2 is SNEGSKA (reference sequence). V was clipped by 0 bases and J by 8 bases, with 5 bases between them. CDR3 in DNA: TGCAGTGCTAGAGAGGAGGATGAGCAGTTCTTC. Protein sequence: CSAREEDEQFF.